Listed below are T cell receptor beta chains from one sample, sequenced in a study of blood T cells in healthy people across ages. One entry per CDR3 protein results from TCRdb running MiXCR on the 5' RACE reads. Of about 930,000 distinct CDR3 sequences in the sample, almost 30% were seen once. This sample also belongs to another study, concerning T cells of mothers and their children.

The sequencing sample was made of blood. These receptors were obtained from a woman between 40 and 50 years old in good health. Both conserved end residues are part of each CDR3.

j_gene | v_gene | CDR3aa
TRBJ2-7 | TRBV6-4 | CASSPSGTSDEQYF
TRBJ2-7 | TRBV9 | CTSSGTSGADKQYF
TRBJ1-2 | TRBV27 | CASTSAGGVGGYTF
. | TRBV12-3/TRBV12-4 | CASSLELRGGYEQYF
TRBJ1-5 | TRBV5-1 | CASSPEGGLGQPQHF
TRBJ2-6 | TRBV28 | CASSSAGIIHSGANVLTF
TRBJ2-7 | TRBV10-3 | CAIRPGGERYEQYF
TRBJ1-6 | TRBV20-1 | CSAGGTNSYNSPLHF
TRBJ1-2 | TRBV18 | CASSPGTGPVGYTF
TRBJ1-1 | TRBV20-1 | CSASRNRGGLIRNTEAFF
TRBJ1-2 | TRBV9 | CASSVGLQGGYGYTF
TRBJ2-3 | TRBV3-1 | CASRDYGTDTQYF
TRBJ2-1 | TRBV20-1 | CSVHDRSSYNEQFF
TRBJ1-2 | TRBV29-1 | CSVERTGNVDGYTF
TRBJ2-3 | TRBV20-1 | CSATGKRPLSTDTQYF
TRBJ1-1 | TRBV5-1 | CASSSKQGLGTVAFF
TRBJ2-5 | TRBV7-2 | CASSFGRARGQETQYF
TRBJ2-7 | TRBV24-1 | CATSDHGQGPTYEQYF
TRBJ2-3 | TRBV5-1 | CASSSMGGQYF
TRBJ1-2 | TRBV20-1 | CSARDASTGTVYYGYTF
TRBJ1-1 | TRBV7-9 | CASSRASAMSTEAFF
TRBJ2-5 | TRBV5-1 | CASSLRTSGAIQETQYF
TRBJ1-5 | TRBV2 | CASSRGTGEQPQHF
TRBJ1-6 | TRBV20-1 | CSVAGRYNSPLHF
TRBJ2-1 | TRBV7-3 | CASSSEGNEQFF